The rows below give T cell receptor beta chains drawn from one sample of a study of blood T cell repertoires in COVID-19. Profiling relied on immunoSEQ multiplex PCR, and the TCRdb table lists in-frame clones only, not all of them. The table includes 100,000 or so clones, just under 80% detected once. What was sequenced was peripheral blood. The receptors stem from a woman in her 70s with acute or convalescent COVID-19. The conserved cysteine and the conserved F or W are not part of the CDR3 here. Where a row states a size, it is once, few, many or the class of an expanded clone; other rows omit it.

V: TRBV7-9
size: -
length: 12
CDR3: ASSLDYSGNTIY

V: TRBV11-2
size: -
length: 14
CDR3: ASSLLPSSGANVLT

V: TRBV3-1/TRBV3-2
size: -
length: 15
CDR3: ASSQDLTLAATDTQY

V: TRBV19
size: once
length: 14
CDR3: ASSSSGQGSSYGYT

V: TRBV2
size: -
length: 10
CDR3: ASRVTVAEQF

V: TRBV29-1
size: -
length: 11
CDR3: SVEEGIGIPQH

V: TRBV5-4
size: once
length: 12
CDR3: ASSLGLAGDEQY

V: TRBV3-1/TRBV3-2
size: once
length: 12
CDR3: ASSQEPGADTQY

V: TRBV5-6
size: -
length: 14
CDR3: ASSLLAGTGQETQY

V: TRBV11-3
size: -
length: 11
CDR3: ASSWQGRGELF

V: TRBV6-1
size: -
length: 13
CDR3: ASSEGAANTGELF

V: TRBV5-4
size: -
length: 13
CDR3: ASSLTPVLQETQY

V: TRBV7-8
size: -
length: 13
CDR3: ASSPIGRGDNEQF

V: TRBV14
size: -
length: 13
CDR3: ASSQDGAVISPLH

V: TRBV5-1
size: -
length: 13
CDR3: ASSLDAGQNQPQH

V: TRBV18
size: -
length: 13
CDR3: AIASDIGGNTEAF

V: TRBV6-1
size: few
length: 17
CDR3: ASSERDRGFLGPGGELF

V: TRBV7-2
size: -
length: 13
CDR3: ASSYKVGGNQPQH

V: TRBV19
size: -
length: 15
CDR3: ASRSGQGIISGNTIY

V: TRBV27
size: -
length: 15
CDR3: ASSSGTGGGRNTEAF

V: TRBV3-1/TRBV3-2
size: once
length: 12
CDR3: ASSRGTAATEAF

V: TRBV10-3
size: -
length: 10
CDR3: AISDSSSPLH

V: TRBV9
size: once
length: 18
CDR3: ASSVNTGTGDSNGNSPLH

V: TRBV7-3
size: -
length: 11
CDR3: ASSPPWADTQY

V: TRBV10-3
size: -
length: 16
CDR3: AISGGQGTSGGEETQY